This TCR beta chain was captured in a study of neurological immune-mediated disorders. The study's findings and limits: The level of TCR clonal expansion was highest in patients with HTLV-1-associated myelopathy and lowest in multiple sclerosis, where it fell below the level seen in healthy controls.

A note on this clonotype: What it binds is not known. At one end, the junction sequence differs from germline, possibly due to a read error.

The team produced cDNA through 5'RACE using 10-nucleotide random UMIs. MiXCR, applied by TCRdb to the 5' RACE reads, yields one record per CDR3 protein. The repertoire consists of 48,000 or so distinct CDR3 sequences, with approximately 10% occurring once and the leading ten covering about 20%. The germline V gene has CDR1 WSHSY and CDR2 SAAADI. This CDR3 spans 13 amino acids. This receptor was obtained from a woman in her 40s with HTLV-1-associated myelopathy (HAM/TSP). The sample comprised PBMCs. This chain connects TRBV10-2 to TRBJ2-7; D gene unclear. The DNA for the CDR3 is TGCACCAGCTCACCCGGAGCCTCCTACGAGCAGTACTTC. Its translation is CTSSPGASYEQYF.